This TCR beta chain was sequenced in a study of T-cell memory formation after mild COVID-19. On the study more broadly: The two donors had largely donor-specific TCR clusters.

Of note for this clonotype: Antigen specificity is unknown.

Study-wide points: Contracting clones from day 15 to 85 had balanced CD4/CD8; later expanders favoured CD4+.

5'RACE with constant-segment primers yielded barcoded, UMI-tagged TCR alpha and TCR beta cDNA libraries. MiXCR, run by TCRdb on the 5' RACE reads, gives a single entry per CDR3 protein. This sample has more than 350,000 distinct CDR3 sequences, with roughly 15% found just once. Trimming shortened V by 0 bases and J by 4 bases, and 9 bases separated the two germline ends. The germline gives CDR1 LGHDT, CDR2 YNNKEL (reference sequence). The length of the CDR3 is 15 residues. The clonotype originates from a man aged 18 to 30 who had mild COVID-19 (a few samples of this study predate the infection). Cell type and time point are not known. The chain uses TRBV3-1 and TRBJ2-2; D possibly corresponds to TRBD2 (5 bases). The material sequenced was PBMCs or a T cell subset sorted from them (not recorded which). In DNA, the CDR3 is TGTGCCAGCAGCCAAGATCTGGGGAGCACCGGGGAGCTGTTTTTT. Protein sequence: CASSQDLGSTGELFF.